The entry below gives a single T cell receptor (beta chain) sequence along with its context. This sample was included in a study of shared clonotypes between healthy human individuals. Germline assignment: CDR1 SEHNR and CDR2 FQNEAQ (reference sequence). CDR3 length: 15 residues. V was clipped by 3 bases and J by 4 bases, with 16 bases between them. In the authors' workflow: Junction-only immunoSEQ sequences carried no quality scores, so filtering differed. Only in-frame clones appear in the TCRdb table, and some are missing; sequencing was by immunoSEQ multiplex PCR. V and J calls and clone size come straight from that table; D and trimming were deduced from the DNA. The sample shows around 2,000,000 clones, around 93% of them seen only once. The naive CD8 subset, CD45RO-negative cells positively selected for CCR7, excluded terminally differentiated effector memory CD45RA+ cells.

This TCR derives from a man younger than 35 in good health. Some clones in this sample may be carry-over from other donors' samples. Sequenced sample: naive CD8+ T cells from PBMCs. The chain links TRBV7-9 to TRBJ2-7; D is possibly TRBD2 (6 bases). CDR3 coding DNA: TGTGCCAGCAGCTTCCCCGGGGCGGGACCTTACGAGCAGTACTTC. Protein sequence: CASSFPGAGPYEQYF.